Listed below are T cell receptor beta chains from one sample, sequenced in a study of blood T cells in healthy people across ages. TCRdb re-analysed the 5' RACE reads in MiXCR, keeping a single row per CDR3 protein. The table shows approximately 800,000 distinct CDR3 sequences, with 35% to 50% occurring only once. The source material was blood. Source of these receptors: a man of 80 years or more in good health. CDR3s include the opening cysteine and the closing phenylalanine or tryptophan. The D gene is left open where the match is weak. A clone size is listed for some rows: how often the clone was seen (once, few, many), or a class if it is expanded.

v_gene: TRBV11-1
j_gene: TRBJ1-2
abundance: few
d_gene: TRBD1
CDR3nt: TGTGCCAGCAGCGTAGGGGACAGTAACTATGGCTACACCTTC
CDR3aa: CASSVGDSNYGYTF

v_gene: TRBV19
j_gene: TRBJ2-5
abundance: few
d_gene: NA
CDR3nt: TGTGCCAGTAGTCTCGGTGGCGGGGCTGAGGAGACCCAGTACTTC
CDR3aa: CASSLGGGAEETQYF

v_gene: TRBV20-1
j_gene: TRBJ2-1
abundance: NA
d_gene: TRBD2
CDR3nt: TGCAGTGGCCTCGCGACTAGCGGGGGTTTTGAGCAGTTCTTC
CDR3aa: CSGLATSGGFEQFF

v_gene: TRBV5-1
j_gene: TRBJ2-2
abundance: NA
d_gene: TRBD2
CDR3nt: TGCGCCAGCACCTCGGGCGGGAGTAACACCGGGGAGCTGTTTTTT
CDR3aa: CASTSGGSNTGELFF

v_gene: TRBV27
j_gene: TRBJ2-5
abundance: NA
d_gene: NA
CDR3nt: TGTGCCAGCAGTTTATCCGCCGGATCGGGGGAGCAGTACTTC
CDR3aa: CASSLSAGSGEQYF

v_gene: TRBV19
j_gene: TRBJ2-5
abundance: NA
d_gene: NA
CDR3nt: TGTGCCAGTAGAACCGGGGCAGAGACCCAGTACTTC
CDR3aa: CASRTGAETQYF

v_gene: TRBV28
j_gene: TRBJ2-1
abundance: NA
d_gene: NA
CDR3nt: TGTGCCAGCAGTTCTTCTTGGGGGTGGACACAGGAGCAGTTATTC
CDR3aa: CASSSSWGWTQEQLF

v_gene: TRBV6-5
j_gene: TRBJ1-1
abundance: few
d_gene: NA
CDR3nt: TGTGCCAGCAGCAGGGGACATGAAGCTTTCTTT
CDR3aa: CASSRGHEAFF

v_gene: TRBV6-2/TRBV6-3
j_gene: TRBJ2-4
abundance: NA
d_gene: NA
CDR3nt: TGTGCCGAAACCCCAGTAGGGTTCCACATTCAGTACTTC
CDR3aa: CAETPVGFHIQYF

v_gene: TRBV5-6
j_gene: TRBJ2-3
abundance: few
d_gene: NA
CDR3nt: TGTGCCAGCAGCTTTTACCAGAGAATAGATACGCAGTATTTT
CDR3aa: CASSFYQRIDTQYF

v_gene: TRBV20-1
j_gene: TRBJ2-1
abundance: NA
d_gene: TRBD1
CDR3nt: TGCAGTGCTAGAGATGCAGGGGGAATAAATGAGCAGTTCTTC
CDR3aa: CSARDAGGINEQFF

v_gene: TRBV20-1
j_gene: TRBJ1-4
abundance: NA
d_gene: NA
CDR3nt: TGCAGTGCTACCCCGTCCACAGGGAGAGAAAAACTGTTTTTT
CDR3aa: CSATPSTGREKLFF

v_gene: TRBV27
j_gene: TRBJ2-1
abundance: few
d_gene: TRBD2
CDR3nt: TGTGCCAGCAGTCGCACGGGACTAGCATCGAATGAGCAGTTCTTC
CDR3aa: CASSRTGLASNEQFF

v_gene: TRBV29-1
j_gene: TRBJ1-3
abundance: NA
d_gene: NA
CDR3nt: TGCAGCGCTGCTCGGGGGGGTCGTGGAAACACCATATATTTT
CDR3aa: CSAARGGRGNTIYF

v_gene: TRBV20-1
j_gene: TRBJ2-1
abundance: many
d_gene: TRBD1
CDR3nt: TGCAGTGCTCCCCGGACAGGGAGCAATGAGCAGTTCTTC
CDR3aa: CSAPRTGSNEQFF

v_gene: TRBV5-1
j_gene: TRBJ1-2
abundance: NA
d_gene: NA
CDR3nt: TGCGCCAGCAGAACCTCCGGGACAAACAACAACTATGGCTACACCTTC
CDR3aa: CASRTSGTNNNYGYTF

v_gene: TRBV30
j_gene: TRBJ1-5
abundance: NA
d_gene: TRBD1
CDR3nt: TGTGCCTGGGGGACAGAGAATCAGCCCCAGCATTTT
CDR3aa: CAWGTENQPQHF

v_gene: TRBV6-1
j_gene: TRBJ1-1
abundance: NA
d_gene: NA
CDR3nt: TGTGCCAGCAAGGTCACAGGAAACACTGAAGCTTTCTTT
CDR3aa: CASKVTGNTEAFF

v_gene: TRBV7-7
j_gene: TRBJ2-5
abundance: few
d_gene: TRBD1
CDR3nt: TGTGCTAGCAGCTCCCAAGCGACAGGGGTCGAGACCCAGTACTTC
CDR3aa: CASSSQATGVETQYF

v_gene: TRBV7-9
j_gene: TRBJ2-7
abundance: few
d_gene: NA
CDR3nt: TGTGCCAGCAGCCCTCAACAGGGAAGCGAGCAGTACTTC
CDR3aa: CASSPQQGSEQYF

v_gene: TRBV2
j_gene: TRBJ2-1
abundance: NA
d_gene: NA
CDR3nt: TGTGCCAGCACCCGAAACCCAGAGAATGAGCAGTTCTTC
CDR3aa: CASTRNPENEQFF

v_gene: TRBV9
j_gene: TRBJ2-1
abundance: many
d_gene: TRBD2
CDR3nt: TGTGCCAGCAGTGATCAGAGGACTAGCGGGTACAATGAGCAGTTCTTC
CDR3aa: CASSDQRTSGYNEQFF

v_gene: TRBV4-1
j_gene: TRBJ2-1
abundance: NA
d_gene: TRBD1
CDR3nt: TGCGCCAGCAGCCAACCCCGGACAGGGGGCAGGGACAATGAGCAGTTCTTC
CDR3aa: CASSQPRTGGRDNEQFF

v_gene: TRBV20-1
j_gene: TRBJ2-5
abundance: many
d_gene: NA
CDR3nt: TGCAGTGCTAGGGACAGTCGGGAGACCCAGTACTTC
CDR3aa: CSARDSRETQYF

v_gene: TRBV20-1
j_gene: TRBJ1-2
abundance: many
d_gene: NA
CDR3nt: TGCAGTGCTCGGGACGGTTACTATGGCTACACCTTC
CDR3aa: CSARDGYYGYTF

v_gene: TRBV6-2/TRBV6-3
j_gene: TRBJ2-7
abundance: NA
d_gene: TRBD2
CDR3nt: TGTGCCAGCACATGGACTAGCGAGTACGAGCAGTACTTC
CDR3aa: CASTWTSEYEQYF

v_gene: TRBV4-2
j_gene: TRBJ2-2
abundance: few
d_gene: NA
CDR3nt: TGTGCCGGCGGGGCCTCTACCGGGGAGCTGTTTTTT
CDR3aa: CAGGASTGELFF

v_gene: TRBV5-1
j_gene: TRBJ2-1
abundance: once
d_gene: TRBD2
CDR3nt: TGCGCCAGCAGCTTGTCCCTAAGCGGGAGCACATCCTACGAGCAGTTCTTC
CDR3aa: CASSLSLSGSTSYEQFF

v_gene: TRBV20-1
j_gene: TRBJ1-2
abundance: many
d_gene: NA
CDR3nt: TGCAGTGCTAGGGTACACGGGTCCAGAAACCGGGAGAACTATGGCTACACCTTC
CDR3aa: CSARVHGSRNRENYGYTF

v_gene: TRBV29-1
j_gene: TRBJ2-1
abundance: NA
d_gene: NA
CDR3nt: TGCAGCGTTGAAGATCTCTGGGGGCGTGAGCAGTTCTTC
CDR3aa: CSVEDLWGREQFF

v_gene: TRBV28
j_gene: TRBJ1-2
abundance: NA
d_gene: NA
CDR3nt: TGTGCCAGCGGAAGGTCCATAAAACTAGGCTACACCTTC
CDR3aa: CASGRSIKLGYTF

v_gene: TRBV5-1
j_gene: TRBJ2-2
abundance: NA
d_gene: NA
CDR3nt: TGCGCCAGCAGCTCACCTACCACGGACCTGAACACCGGGGAGCTGTTTTTT
CDR3aa: CASSSPTTDLNTGELFF

v_gene: TRBV25-1
j_gene: TRBJ1-1
abundance: few
d_gene: NA
CDR3nt: TGTGCCAGCAGTGAGGCGGGGGTTCTGAAGACTGAAGCTTTCTTT
CDR3aa: CASSEAGVLKTEAFF

v_gene: TRBV7-2
j_gene: TRBJ2-5
abundance: NA
d_gene: TRBD2
CDR3nt: TGTGCCAGCAGCTTAGTCGTAGGGAGGGAGGGCCAAGAGACCCAGTACTTC
CDR3aa: CASSLVVGREGQETQYF

v_gene: TRBV29-1
j_gene: TRBJ2-6
abundance: few
d_gene: TRBD1
CDR3nt: TGCAGCGCCGCACAGGGGCAAGGGGCCAACGTCCTGACTTTC
CDR3aa: CSAAQGQGANVLTF

v_gene: TRBV24-1
j_gene: TRBJ2-7
abundance: few
d_gene: TRBD2
CDR3nt: TGTGCCCCCGATACTAGCGGAGGAGACTACGAGCAGTACTTC
CDR3aa: CAPDTSGGDYEQYF

v_gene: TRBV7-3
j_gene: TRBJ2-6
abundance: NA
d_gene: TRBD1
CDR3nt: TGTGCCAGCAGCTTTTCCGGGACAGGGGTCCCCTCTGGGGCCAACGTCCTGACTTTC
CDR3aa: CASSFSGTGVPSGANVLTF

v_gene: TRBV7-2
j_gene: TRBJ2-7
abundance: many
d_gene: NA
CDR3nt: TGTGCCAGCAGTTTGGAAACAGGGAGCTCCTACGAGCAGTACTTC
CDR3aa: CASSLETGSSYEQYF

v_gene: TRBV11-2
j_gene: TRBJ1-4
abundance: NA
d_gene: NA
CDR3nt: TGTGCCAGCAGCTTACACAGCGGACCAAATGAAAAACTGTTTTTT
CDR3aa: CASSLHSGPNEKLFF

v_gene: TRBV20-1
j_gene: TRBJ1-6
abundance: NA
d_gene: NA
CDR3nt: TGCAGTGCTAGTAGGGATTCACCCCTCCACTTT
CDR3aa: CSASRDSPLHF

v_gene: TRBV12-3/TRBV12-4
j_gene: TRBJ2-1
abundance: NA
d_gene: NA
CDR3nt: TGTGCCAGCAGTCCAAGGGGGGGGTGGACAGACAATGAGCAGTTCTTC
CDR3aa: CASSPRGGWTDNEQFF

v_gene: TRBV7-8
j_gene: TRBJ2-7
abundance: NA
d_gene: NA
CDR3nt: TGTGCCAGCAGCCTGAGGACGGGCTACGAGCAGTACTTC
CDR3aa: CASSLRTGYEQYF

v_gene: TRBV7-2
j_gene: TRBJ2-5
abundance: NA
d_gene: NA
CDR3nt: TGTGCCAGCAGCCTCCTAGGGGATCAACCGGGGAATGAGCAGTACTTC
CDR3aa: CASSLLGDQPGNEQYF

v_gene: TRBV12-3/TRBV12-4
j_gene: TRBJ2-4
abundance: NA
d_gene: NA
CDR3nt: TGTGCCAGCAGAGGGGGGGTCACCAATGAGCAGTACTTC
CDR3aa: CASRGGVTNEQYF

v_gene: TRBV25-1
j_gene: TRBJ2-5
abundance: once
d_gene: NA
CDR3nt: TGTGCCAGCAGTGCGCCCCTACCAGCTCAGCAGTACTTC
CDR3aa: CASSAPLPAQQYF

v_gene: TRBV7-9
j_gene: TRBJ2-1
abundance: NA
d_gene: NA
CDR3nt: TGTGCCAGCAGCGCAGGGGGGGGGTACAATGAGCAGTTCTTC
CDR3aa: CASSAGGGYNEQFF

v_gene: TRBV11-2
j_gene: TRBJ1-4
abundance: NA
d_gene: TRBD1
CDR3nt: TGTGCCAGCAGCAAGGACAGGGTGGGGGAAAAACTGTTTTTT
CDR3aa: CASSKDRVGEKLFF

v_gene: TRBV3-1
j_gene: TRBJ1-1
abundance: NA
d_gene: NA
CDR3nt: TGTGCCAGCAGCCAACAGGGAATAGTGGCTGAAGCTTTCTTT
CDR3aa: CASSQQGIVAEAFF

v_gene: TRBV12-3/TRBV12-4
j_gene: TRBJ2-1
abundance: NA
d_gene: NA
CDR3nt: TGTGCCAGCAGTTTCTTCGGCGATGAGCAGTTCTTC
CDR3aa: CASSFFGDEQFF

v_gene: TRBV6-6
j_gene: TRBJ2-1
abundance: NA
d_gene: TRBD2
CDR3nt: TGTGCCAGCAGTCTAGGGACTAGCGCACACAATGAGCAGTTCTTC
CDR3aa: CASSLGTSAHNEQFF

v_gene: TRBV5-4
j_gene: TRBJ2-1
abundance: NA
d_gene: NA
CDR3nt: TGTGCCAGCAGCTCCCCTCGGGAGATTGAGCAGTTCTTC
CDR3aa: CASSSPREIEQFF

v_gene: TRBV7-3
j_gene: TRBJ1-6
abundance: NA
d_gene: NA
CDR3nt: TGTGCCAGCAGCTTAACGGTGCAGGGGATCAATTCACCCCTCCACTTT
CDR3aa: CASSLTVQGINSPLHF

v_gene: TRBV6-2/TRBV6-3
j_gene: TRBJ2-2
abundance: NA
d_gene: TRBD1
CDR3nt: TGTGCCAGCAGTACAATGGGACAGGGTAACACCGGGGAGCTGTTTTTT
CDR3aa: CASSTMGQGNTGELFF